A selection of T cell receptor beta chains follows, all from one sample in a study of shared clonotypes between healthy human individuals. The table came from immunoSEQ multiplex PCR; TCRdb's copy has only in-frame clones and leaves some out. The sample lists 600,000 to 750,000 clones; around 72% were seen once. The sample taken for sequencing was memory CD4+ T cells sorted from blood. The receptors shown here come from a woman in her thirties in good health. The CDR3 runs from the conserved cysteine through the conserved F or W. D genes are given only for firm matches. Only part of the rows carry a size: once, few, many, or a class if the clone is expanded.

>15|TRBJ2-7|TRBD2|NA|TRBV9
TGTGCCAGCAGCGTATGGGCTAGCGGGAGTTACGAGCAGTACTTC
CASSVWASGSYEQYF
>15|TRBJ2-7|NA|NA|TRBV27
TGTGCCAGCAGTTCTTACACAGGCCCTTCCTACGAGCAGTACTTC
CASSSYTGPSYEQYF
>15|TRBJ2-1|TRBD2|NA|TRBV6-1
TGTGCCAGCAGCCCGGAGGGACTAGCGGGAGGTGAGCAGTTCTTC
CASSPEGLAGGEQFF
>15|TRBJ2-7|NA|few|TRBV9
TGTGCCAGCAGCGTAGTAAGGCCTTTGGATGGGGAGCAGTACTTC
CASSVVRPLDGEQYF
>14|TRBJ1-5|TRBD1|once|TRBV10-3
TGTGCCATCAGTGGGACAGGCACTAATCAGCCCCAGCATTTT
CAISGTGTNQPQHF
>16|TRBJ2-2|TRBD2|NA|TRBV5-1
TGCGCCAGCAGCCTCGCGGGAGGTTTAGATACCGGGGAGCTGTTTTTT
CASSLAGGLDTGELFF
>13|TRBJ1-2|TRBD1|few|TRBV14
TGTGCCAGCAGCCAAAACAGGGGGCAAGGCTACACCTTC
CASSQNRGQGYTF
>14|TRBJ1-4|NA|once|TRBV19
TGTGCCAGTAGTATACGCGGGTCTAATGAAAAACTGTTTTTT
CASSIRGSNEKLFF
>16|TRBJ2-2|NA|NA|TRBV10-3
TGTGCCATCAGTGCCTGGGGGATTGAAGACACCGGGGAGCTGTTTTTT
CAISAWGIEDTGELFF
>15|TRBJ1-2|TRBD1|NA|TRBV27
TGTGCCAGCAGTGAACAGGGGGCGCGGGCCTATGGCTACACCTTC
CASSEQGARAYGYTF
>15|TRBJ1-2|NA|NA|TRBV5-1
TGCGCCAGCAGCTTGGCCGGGAGAGGAACCTATGGCTACACCTTC
CASSLAGRGTYGYTF
>14|TRBJ2-7|NA|NA|TRBV18
TGTGCCAGCTCACCCCCGGGGGAGAACTACGAGCAGTACTTC
CASSPPGENYEQYF
>15|TRBJ2-7|TRBD2|NA|TRBV18
TGTGCCAGCTCACCGAGACTAGCGGGGACCTACGAGCAGTACTTC
CASSPRLAGTYEQYF